This note documents a single T cell receptor (beta chain) sequence. This entry belongs to a study of OX40 agonist ivuxolimab in advanced cancers. V was clipped by 7 bases and J by 7 bases, with 17 bases between them. CDR3 length equals 13 residues. Germline CDR1 reads SGHRS; CDR2 reads YFSETQ. TCRdb keeps only in-frame clones here, not all; method: immunoSEQ multiplex PCR. The sample lists some 150,000 clones; about nine tenths were seen once. The genes are TRBV5-1 and TRBJ1-2; D gene unclear. The sample in question was CD4+ or CD8+ T cells sorted from blood, obtained in a trial of the OX40 agonist ivuxolimab. This sequence originates from an adult with an advanced solid tumor such as melanoma, head and neck, liver or kidney cancer. The CDR3 spells CASGQVPTGGYTF. The DNA of the CDR3 is TGCGCCAGCGGCCAGGTCCCCACGGGTGGCTACACCTTC. Looking up the rest from reference TRBV5-1 and TRBJ1-2 gives the full variable domain: KAGVTQTPRYLIKTRGQQVTLSCSPISGHRSVSWYQQTPGQGLQFLFEYFSETQRNKGNFPGRFSGRQFSNSRSEMNVSTLELGDSALYLCASGQVPTGGYTFGSGTRLTVV.